This T cell receptor (beta chain) comes out of a study of patients and donors after allogeneic stem cell transplantation. A single record per CDR3 protein comes from TCRdb applying MiXCR to the RT-PCR reads. The sample contains about a million distinct CDR3 sequences, roughly 18% of which appear only once. The sequence was collected from a human donor who was either an allogeneic HSCT recipient or a stem cell or donor lymphocyte infusion donor (not recorded which). It is not recorded whose cells these are; they may come from a transplant donor. Sequenced sample: blood, either unsorted or a sorted T cell fraction (not recorded which).

The CDR3 nucleotides read TGCAGTGCTAGACGGGACAGCCCAGATACGCAGTATTTT. This encodes CSARRDSPDTQYF. The chain recombines TRBV20-1 with TRBJ2-3; 7 bases fit TRBD1. Germline values: CDR1 DFQATT, CDR2 SNEGSKA (reference sequence). The ends lost 2 bases at V and 4 bases at J; junction bases unmatched: 3. The CDR3 runs to 13 residues.